This TCR beta chain comes out of a study of T cell repertoires in cytomegalovirus infection. Study background: Both a matching HLA type and CMV infection were indicated by public TCR beta signatures.

Using its own MiXCR run on the reads, TCRdb lists one record per CDR3 protein. The table lists hundreds of thousands of distinct CDR3 sequences, about 30% of them singletons. The CDR3 runs 16 residues. In germline, CDR1 is LNHDA, CDR2 SQIVND (reference sequence). V shed 6 bases and J 0 bases; nucleotides not matched to a gene: 5. Note on this clonotype: The antigen remains unidentified.

The origin of this receptor is a human donor in good health (CMV status not recorded). Some clones in this sample may be carry-over from other donors' samples. Here the sequenced sample was cultured PBMCs, taken from culture after CMV antigen stimulation. The chain combines TRBV19 with TRBJ2-5; TRBD2 matches 12 bases. The chain's CDR3 is CASRTSGGEYQETQYF. In nucleotides, the CDR3 is TGTGCCAGTAGGACTAGCGGGGGAGAGTACCAAGAGACCCAGTACTTC.